This T cell receptor (beta chain) is drawn from a study of shared clonotypes between healthy human individuals (dated by TCRdb to between 2020 and 2021). Describing the broader study: Three men and two women, aged 18 to 49 years, made up the cohort. Per donor, leukapheresis produced somewhere between about 0.9 and 10 billion PBMCs. To increase sequencing depth and limit assay-specific biases, TCR repertoire library preparation and sequencing were carried out by different laboratories using diverse techniques. Blood TCR repertoires of five healthy adults were deeply sequenced to estimate repertoire size and the extent of clonotype sharing between individuals. For each donor, three plates each were used for CD4 naive and CD4 memory, two plates were used for CD8 naive, and one plate was used for CD8 memory. Broad study findings and their caveats: Incomplete sequencing was indicated by rarefaction of sorted-subset datasets, despite the large sequencing depth. Based on pairwise subsampling, the degree of clonotype sharing among donors was expected to be affected by sequencing depth. Sampling was limited to blood, and TCR repertoires in tissue likely differ from TCR repertoires in blood. Naive subsets generally had larger estimated clonotype richness than memory subsets did. Compared with non-shared clonotypes, the clonotypes found in all four sorted-subset donors had higher generation probabilities. The small number of donors limited the genetic and exposure-history diversity represented. About 4.5% of naive CD4, roughly 3.5% of naive CD8, around 2.3% of memory CD4, and less than 0.45% of memory CD8 clonotypes were shared across four donors.

CDR1 and CDR2 are drawn from the germline V gene: MGHRA, YSYEKL. V is shortened by 1 base, J by 2 bases, and the region joining them spans 21 bases. The CDR3 covers 18 residues, taking in both the cysteine and the phenylalanine. Only the CDR3 portion is preserved as DNA: 54 bases, with reading frame beginning at the first base. Using the deep immunoSEQ assay, TCR CDR3 regions were amplified from genomic DNA by multiplex PCR. For each cell subset, the extracted genomic DNA was distributed evenly across all wells of several immunoSEQ 96-well plates, and each plate served as one replicate. For sorted subsets, about 200 ng genomic DNA, equal to 25,000 to 35,000 T cell genomes, was loaded into each replicate PCR. The purified libraries were quantified using a Qubit 3.0 fluorometer, sized with a Bioanalyzer 2100, and then quantified again using the KAPA Library Quantification kit. A separate single-read 150-cycle Illumina NextSeq 550 flow cell was used to sequence each immunoSEQ 96-well plate. Concerning the study's data processing: Because only junctional sequences without quality scores were contained in the immunoSEQ output, filtering matching that applied to full-length reads could not be performed. Sequences were annotated with PyIR, a Python wrapper for IgBLAST v1.9, using IMGT germline references to assign V/J genes and CDR3. Reads were removed for weak V/J assignments (E-value above 1e-6), missing CDR3, stop codons, out-of-frame junctions, or ambiguous translated residues. V3J clonotypes were defined by identical inferred V gene, J gene, and CDR3 amino acid sequence. The percentage overlap between two repertoires was calculated by dividing the number of shared unique clonotypes by the size of the smaller repertoire. Richness of each repertoire was evaluated using RTK rarefaction, the Chao1 estimator, and Recon v2.1 estimates of unobserved clonotypes. For all TCRbeta clonotypes obtained by the gDNA method from a handful of donors, generation probabilities were computed with OLGA. The clones in this table, taken by TCRdb from immuneACCESS, are in-frame only. Not every clone is retained; where verified, under half of the shortfall comes from an unresolved V gene, and the cause of the rest is unknown. That table is the source of V, J and clone size, and D and trimming were worked out from the DNA. Present in this sample are about 2 million clones, roughly 94% of which were seen just once. Of the sample, 0.13% falls within the top ten clones.

This clone showed up just once. Its antigen is currently not known. Per-base quality was not reported, and no clone a single base away is much larger than it. Donors were healthy HIV-negative adults with no recently reported acute infections or vaccinations. Only Caucasian adults living in Nashville, Tennessee, USA were represented among the donors. CD4+ T cells were enriched by magnetic negative selection, after which naive cells were positively selected on CD45RA and the negative fraction was taken as the memory subset. After blood collection by leukapheresis, PBMCs were isolated using Ficoll-Histopaque density gradient centrifugation and then cryopreserved in the vapor phase of liquid nitrogen. Analytical flow cytometry was used to check the purity and quantity of each magnetically sorted T cell population. From each sorted fraction, genomic DNA was isolated and quantified by UV absorbance on a Nanodrop 2000c.

This clonotype was sampled from a young man in good health. The V gene is TRBV4-1 and the J gene is TRBJ2-7; a weak D assignment points to TRBD2 (7 bases agree). Sequencing input: naive CD4+ T cells sorted from blood. Read against the paper, the sample's cell subset or site label means: CD45RA+ positively selected. The DNA sequence is TGCGCCAGCAGCCAAGCCCCTATGGGGGCGGGAGCGGCCTACGAGCAGTACTTC. This is translated as CASSQAPMGAGAAYEQYF.